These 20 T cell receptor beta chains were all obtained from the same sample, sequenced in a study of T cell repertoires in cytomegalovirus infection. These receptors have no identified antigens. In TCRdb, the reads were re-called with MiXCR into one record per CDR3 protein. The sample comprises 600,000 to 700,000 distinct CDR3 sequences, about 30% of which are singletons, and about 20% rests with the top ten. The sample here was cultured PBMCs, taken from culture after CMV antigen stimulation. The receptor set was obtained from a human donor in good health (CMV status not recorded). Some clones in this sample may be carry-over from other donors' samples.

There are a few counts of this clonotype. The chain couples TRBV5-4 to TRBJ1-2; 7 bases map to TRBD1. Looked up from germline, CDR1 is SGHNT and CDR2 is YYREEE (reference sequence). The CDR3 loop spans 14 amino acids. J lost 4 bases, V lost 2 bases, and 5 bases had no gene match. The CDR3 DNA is TGTGCCAGCAGCTTCGGGACAGAGAGCTATGGCTACACCTTC. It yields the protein CASSFGTESYGYTF.

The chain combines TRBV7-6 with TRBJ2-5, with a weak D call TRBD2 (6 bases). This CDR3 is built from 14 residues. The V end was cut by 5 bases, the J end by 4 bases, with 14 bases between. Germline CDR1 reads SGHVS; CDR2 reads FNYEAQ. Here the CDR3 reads CASSPGWGVETQYF. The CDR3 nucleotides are TGTGCCAGCAGCCCAGGCTGGGGGGTAGAGACCCAGTACTTC.

The CDR3 nucleotides are TGCAGTGCTGTGACCAGCGGGAGTTCCTACAATGAGCAGTTCTTC. Its translation is CSAVTSGSSYNEQFF. V gene TRBV20-1 combines with J gene TRBJ2-1; 8 positions match TRBD2. The CDR3 consists of 15 residues. Unmatched junction bases numbered 7, after V lost 5 bases and J lost 1 base. Per germline, CDR1 DFQATT and CDR2 SNEGSKA (reference sequence).

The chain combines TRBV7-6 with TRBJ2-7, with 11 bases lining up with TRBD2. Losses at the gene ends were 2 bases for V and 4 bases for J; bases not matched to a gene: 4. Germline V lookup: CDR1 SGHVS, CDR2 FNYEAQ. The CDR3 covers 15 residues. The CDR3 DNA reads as TGTGCCAGCAGCTTACGACTAGCGGGGACTTACGAGCAGTACTTC. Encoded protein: CASSLRLAGTYEQYF.

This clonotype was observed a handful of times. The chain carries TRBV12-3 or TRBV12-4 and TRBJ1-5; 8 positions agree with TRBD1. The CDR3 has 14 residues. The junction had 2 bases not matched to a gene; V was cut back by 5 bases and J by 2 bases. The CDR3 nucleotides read TGTGCCAGCAGTCAGGGGGCCCGCAATCAGCCCCAGCATTTT. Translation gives CASSQGARNQPQHF.

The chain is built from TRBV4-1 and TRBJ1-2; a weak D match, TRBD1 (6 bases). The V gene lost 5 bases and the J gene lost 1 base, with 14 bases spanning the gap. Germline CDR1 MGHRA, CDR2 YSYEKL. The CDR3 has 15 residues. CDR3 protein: CASSIGTMSNYGYTF. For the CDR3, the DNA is TGCGCCAGCAGCATCGGGACAATGAGTAACTATGGCTACACCTTC.

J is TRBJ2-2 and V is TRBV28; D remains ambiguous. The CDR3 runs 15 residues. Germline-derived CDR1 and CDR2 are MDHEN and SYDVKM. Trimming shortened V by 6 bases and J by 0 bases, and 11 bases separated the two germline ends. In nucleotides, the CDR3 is TGTGCCAGCAGCCCGATTGGACCGAACACCGGGGAGCTGTTTTTT. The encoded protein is CASSPIGPNTGELFF.

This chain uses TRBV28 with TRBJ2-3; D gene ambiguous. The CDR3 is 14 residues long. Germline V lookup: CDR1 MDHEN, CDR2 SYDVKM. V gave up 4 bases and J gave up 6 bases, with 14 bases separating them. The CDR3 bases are TGTGCCAGCAGTTCCGGTGCGGCTCAGGATACGCAGTATTTT. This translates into CASSSGAAQDTQYF.

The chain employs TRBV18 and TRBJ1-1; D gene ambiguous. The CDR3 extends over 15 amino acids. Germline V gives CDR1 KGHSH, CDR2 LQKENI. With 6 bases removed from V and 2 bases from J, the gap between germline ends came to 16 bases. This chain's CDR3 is CASSILDGFNTEAFF. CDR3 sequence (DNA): TGTGCCAGCTCCATACTGGATGGGTTTAACACTGAAGCTTTCTTT.

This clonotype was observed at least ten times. This CDR3 reads CASRVSGRAGNEQFF. CDR3 coding DNA: TGTGCCAGCAGGGTTAGCGGGAGGGCAGGGAATGAGCAGTTCTTC. The chain employs TRBV12-3 or TRBV12-4 and TRBJ2-1, with 11 bases aligning to TRBD2. The J segment lost 7 bases and the V segment lost 6 bases, leaving 8 bases of the junction unmatched. This CDR3 spans 15 amino acids.

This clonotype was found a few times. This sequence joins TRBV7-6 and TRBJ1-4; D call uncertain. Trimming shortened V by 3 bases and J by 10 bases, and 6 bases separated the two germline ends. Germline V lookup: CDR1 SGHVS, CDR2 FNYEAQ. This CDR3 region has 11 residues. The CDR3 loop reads CASSFGGKLFF. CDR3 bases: TGTGCCAGCAGCTTTGGTGGAAAACTGTTTTTT.

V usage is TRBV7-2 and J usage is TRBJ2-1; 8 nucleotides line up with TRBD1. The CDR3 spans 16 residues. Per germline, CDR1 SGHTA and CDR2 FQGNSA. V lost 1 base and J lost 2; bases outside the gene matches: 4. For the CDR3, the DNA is TGTGCCAGCAGCTTAGACAGGGGGGCCCCCTACAATGAGCAGTTCTTC. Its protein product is CASSLDRGAPYNEQFF.

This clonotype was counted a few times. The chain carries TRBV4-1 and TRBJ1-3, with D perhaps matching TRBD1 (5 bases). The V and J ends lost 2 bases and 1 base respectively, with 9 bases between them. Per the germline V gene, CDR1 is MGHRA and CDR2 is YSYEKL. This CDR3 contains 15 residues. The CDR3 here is CASSQTGGSGNTIYF. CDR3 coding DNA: TGCGCCAGCAGCCAAACGGGGGGTTCTGGAAACACCATATATTTT.

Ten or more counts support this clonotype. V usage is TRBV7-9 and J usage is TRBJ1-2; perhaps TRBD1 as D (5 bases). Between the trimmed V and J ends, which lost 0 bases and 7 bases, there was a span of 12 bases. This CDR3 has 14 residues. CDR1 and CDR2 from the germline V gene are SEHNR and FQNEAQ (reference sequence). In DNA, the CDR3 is TGTGCCAGCAGCTTAGCAGGGACTGACGGTGGCTACACCTTC. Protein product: CASSLAGTDGGYTF.

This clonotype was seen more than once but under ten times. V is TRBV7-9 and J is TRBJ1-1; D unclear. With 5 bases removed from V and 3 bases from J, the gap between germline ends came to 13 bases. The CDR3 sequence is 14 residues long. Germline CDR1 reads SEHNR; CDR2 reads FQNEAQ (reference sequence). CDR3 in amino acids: CASSHTKKHTEAFF. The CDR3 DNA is TGTGCCAGCAGCCACACCAAGAAACACACTGAAGCTTTCTTT. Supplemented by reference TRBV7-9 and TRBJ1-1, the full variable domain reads DTGVSQNPRHKITKRGQNVTFRCDPISEHNRLYWYRQTLGQGPEFLTYFQNEAQLEKSRLLSDRFSAERPKGSFSTLEIQRTEQGDSAMYLCASSHTKKHTEAFFGQGTRLTVV.

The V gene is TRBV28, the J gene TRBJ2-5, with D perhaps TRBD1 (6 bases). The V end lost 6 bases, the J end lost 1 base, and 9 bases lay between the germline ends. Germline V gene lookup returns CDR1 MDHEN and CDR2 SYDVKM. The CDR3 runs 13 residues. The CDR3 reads CASRGDIQETQYF. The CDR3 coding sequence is TGTGCCAGCAGGGGGGACATCCAAGAGACCCAGTACTTC.

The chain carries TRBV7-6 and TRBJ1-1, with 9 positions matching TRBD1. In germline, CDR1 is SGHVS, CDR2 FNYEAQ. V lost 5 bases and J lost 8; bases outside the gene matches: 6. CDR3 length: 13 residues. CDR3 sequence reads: CASSPTGGLEAFF. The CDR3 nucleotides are TGTGCCAGCAGCCCGACAGGGGGATTAGAAGCTTTCTTT.

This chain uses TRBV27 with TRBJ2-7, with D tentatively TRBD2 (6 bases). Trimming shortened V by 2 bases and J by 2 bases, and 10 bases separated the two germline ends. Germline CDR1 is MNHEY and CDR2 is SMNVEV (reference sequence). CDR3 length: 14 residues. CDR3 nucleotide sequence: TGTGCCAGCAGTTTAATTTGGGGGGCCTACGAGCAGTACTTC. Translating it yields CASSLIWGAYEQYF.

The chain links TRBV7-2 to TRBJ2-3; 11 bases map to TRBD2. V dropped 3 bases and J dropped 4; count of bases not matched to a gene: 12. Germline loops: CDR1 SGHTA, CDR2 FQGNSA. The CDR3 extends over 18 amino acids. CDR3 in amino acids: CASSFPRGSGGAPDTQYF. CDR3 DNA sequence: TGTGCCAGCAGCTTTCCCCGGGGTAGCGGGGGGGCCCCAGATACGCAGTATTTT.

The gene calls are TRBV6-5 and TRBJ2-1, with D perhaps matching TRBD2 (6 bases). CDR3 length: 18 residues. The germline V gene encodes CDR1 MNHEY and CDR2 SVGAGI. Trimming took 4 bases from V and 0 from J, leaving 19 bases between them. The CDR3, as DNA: TGTGCCAGCAGTTTCGATATACTGGACGGGAGCTCCTACAATGAGCAGTTCTTC. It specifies CASSFDILDGSSYNEQFF.